Listed below are T cell receptor beta chains from one sample, sequenced in a study of T cell repertoires in cytomegalovirus infection. TCRdb fed the reads into MiXCR, producing one record per CDR3 protein. Counted here are around 240,000 distinct CDR3 sequences, approximately 22% occurring once; the ten biggest clones make up about 20%. The sample comprised CD8+ T cells from PBMCs. The origin of the receptors is a human donor in good health (CMV status not recorded). Some clones in this sample may be carry-over from other donors' samples. Both conserved end residues are part of each CDR3. The order of the fields is V gene, J gene, clone size, D gene, CDR3 protein, CDR3 DNA. The D gene is left open where the match is weak. Clone size appears in some rows only: once, few, many, or a class for an expanded clone.

>TRBV28|TRBJ2-7|many|-
CASSLSPDRPSYEQYF
TGTGCCAGCAGTTTATCGCCCGACAGGCCCTCCTACGAGCAGTACTTC
>TRBV9|TRBJ1-2|few|-
CASSTAGGRKGNYGYTF
TGTGCCAGCAGCACAGCGGGGGGGCGGAAGGGAAACTATGGCTACACCTTC
>TRBV25-1|TRBJ1-2|-|-
CASSETGARGYTF
TGTGCCAGCAGTGAAACGGGGGCTAGAGGCTACACCTTC
>TRBV7-9|TRBJ2-1|many|-
CASSRGPNNEQFF
TGTGCCAGCAGCCGGGGACCGAACAATGAGCAGTTCTTC
>TRBV5-1|TRBJ1-1|many|TRBD1
CASSTGQGGTEAFF
TGCGCCAGCAGCACTGGACAGGGGGGCACTGAAGCTTTCTTT
>TRBV6-5|TRBJ2-5|-|-
CASSSYGGETQYF
TGTGCCAGCAGTTCTTATGGGGGGGAGACCCAGTACTTC
>TRBV28|TRBJ1-2|-|TRBD1
CASSQTGVEGYTF
TGTGCCAGCAGTCAAACAGGGGTTGAAGGCTACACCTTC
>TRBV7-6|TRBJ2-7|many|TRBD1
CASSPPDRAHEQYF
TGTGCCAGCAGCCCTCCGGACAGGGCCCACGAGCAGTACTTC
>TRBV29-1|TRBJ1-2|-|-
CSVAGRDYGYTF
TGCAGCGTTGCCGGCAGGGACTATGGCTACACCTTC
>TRBV7-8|TRBJ2-2|many|TRBD2
CASSLALSSGEANTGELFF
TGTGCCAGCAGCTTAGCGCTTTCTAGCGGGGAGGCGAACACCGGGGAGCTGTTTTTT
>TRBV15|TRBJ2-6|-|-
CATSRVGLTGANVLTF
TGTGCCACCAGCAGAGTCGGTCTTACTGGGGCCAACGTCCTGACTTTC
>TRBV7-9|TRBJ1-4|many|-
CASSPPLQGVSEKLFF
TGTGCCAGCAGCCCGCCACTACAGGGTGTGAGCGAAAAACTGTTTTTT
>TRBV28|TRBJ2-3|many|-
CASSSPAGYTDTQYF
TGTGCCAGCAGTTCCCCGGCCGGGTACACAGATACGCAGTATTTT
>TRBV29-1|TRBJ2-7|-|TRBD2
CSVERGGNYEQYF
TGCAGCGTTGAGCGGGGGGGAAACTACGAGCAGTACTTC
>TRBV6-5|TRBJ2-7|-|-
CASSYSRGPSYEQYF
TGTGCCAGCAGTTACTCGAGAGGACCGTCCTACGAGCAGTACTTC
>TRBV12-3/TRBV12-4|TRBJ2-7|-|TRBD1
CASSRDSVYEQYF
TGTGCCAGCAGTCGGGACAGTGTCTACGAGCAGTACTTC
>TRBV28|TRBJ1-2|-|-
CAISGGGYGYTF
TGTGCCATCTCGGGGGGCGGCTATGGCTACACCTTC
>TRBV5-1|TRBJ1-1|-|TRBD1
CASSFTGGNTEAFF
TGCGCCAGCAGCTTTACAGGGGGGAACACTGAAGCTTTCTTT
>TRBV28|TRBJ2-7|-|-
CASSLPGTKYEQYF
TGTGCCAGCAGTTTACCCGGGACGAAGTACGAGCAGTACTTC
>TRBV5-1|TRBJ2-1|-|-
CASSSPSGGPLRDHNEQFF
TGCGCCAGCAGCTCGCCCTCCGGGGGTCCCCTCAGGGACCACAATGAGCAGTTCTTC
>TRBV6-1|TRBJ2-7|many|TRBD1
CASSPTGTYEQYF
TGTGCCAGCAGTCCGACAGGGACCTACGAGCAGTACTTC
>TRBV4-1|TRBJ1-1|few|-
CASSQDVGAGTEAFF
TGCGCCAGCAGCCAAGACGTGGGGGCAGGTACTGAAGCTTTCTTT
>TRBV11-2|TRBJ2-7|once|-
CASSLDSWGGSYEQYF
TGTGCCAGCAGCTTAGATTCTTGGGGCGGGTCCTACGAGCAGTACTTC
>TRBV15|TRBJ2-5|few|TRBD2
CATSDGGGAWETQYF
TGTGCCACCAGCGATGGCGGGGGGGCCTGGGAGACCCAGTACTTC
>TRBV5-5|TRBJ2-3|-|-
CASSSWAGDTQYF
TGTGCCAGCAGCTCCTGGGCAGGAGATACGCAGTATTTT
>TRBV15|TRBJ1-4|few|-
CATSYLGGPEKLFF
TGTGCCACCAGCTATCTCGGTGGTCCTGAAAAACTGTTTTTT
>TRBV29-1|TRBJ1-2|-|-
CSVLSDGPEGYTF
TGCAGCGTACTCTCGGACGGCCCGGAGGGCTACACCTTC
>TRBV7-8|TRBJ2-2|-|-
CASSSIRGAGELFF
TGTGCCAGCAGCTCGATCAGGGGTGCCGGGGAGCTGTTTTTT